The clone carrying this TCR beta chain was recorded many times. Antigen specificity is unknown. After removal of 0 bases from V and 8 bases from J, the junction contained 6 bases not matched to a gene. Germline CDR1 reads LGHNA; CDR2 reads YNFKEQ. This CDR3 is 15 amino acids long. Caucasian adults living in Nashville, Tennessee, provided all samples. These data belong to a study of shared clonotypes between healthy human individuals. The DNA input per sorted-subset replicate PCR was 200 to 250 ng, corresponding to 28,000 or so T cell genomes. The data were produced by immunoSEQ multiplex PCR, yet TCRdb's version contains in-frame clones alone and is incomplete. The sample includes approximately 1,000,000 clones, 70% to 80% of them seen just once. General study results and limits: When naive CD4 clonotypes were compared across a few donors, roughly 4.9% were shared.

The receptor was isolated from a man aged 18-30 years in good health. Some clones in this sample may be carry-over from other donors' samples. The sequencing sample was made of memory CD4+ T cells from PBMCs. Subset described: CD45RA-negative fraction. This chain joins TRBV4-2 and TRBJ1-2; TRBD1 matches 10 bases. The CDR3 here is CASSQDQGQGRGYTF. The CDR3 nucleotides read TGTGCCAGCAGCCAAGATCAGGGACAGGGGAGAGGCTACACCTTC.